Each of the 13 T cell receptor beta chains below was sequenced from the same sample in a study of blood T cell repertoires in COVID-19. The table came from immunoSEQ multiplex PCR; TCRdb's copy has only in-frame clones and leaves some out. In the table there are more than 300,000 clones, approximately 90% of which are singletons. Sequenced sample: PBMCs or T cells enriched from blood (not recorded which). Source of these receptors: a woman in her 40s who had been exposed to COVID-19.

The genes are TRBV7-2 and TRBJ2-3; TRBD2 agrees at 13 bases. Germline V gene sequence: CDR1 SGHTA, CDR2 FQGNSA. The CDR3 is 18 amino acids. V dropped 5 bases and J dropped 0; count of bases not matched to a gene: 8. CDR3 in amino acids: CASSPMTSGRTSTDTQYF. In DNA form, the CDR3 reads TGTGCCAGCAGCCCGATGACTAGCGGGAGGACTAGCACAGATACGCAGTATTTT.

The rearrangement links TRBV12-3 or TRBV12-4 to TRBJ1-1; D call uncertain. The CDR3 has 11 amino acids. The V end was cut by 5 bases, the J end by 5 bases, with 6 bases between. The CDR3 nucleotides read TGTGCCAGCAGTAAAACTACTGAAGCTTTCTTT. Its translation: CASSKTTEAFF.

This sequence joins TRBV9 and TRBJ1-2, with D hard to call. Trimming pared 4 bases from V and 4 bases from J, leaving 14 bases between. Germline V gene lookup returns CDR1 SGDLS and CDR2 YYNGEE. This CDR3 is 14 amino acids long. The CDR3 loop reads CASSSPLEVYGYTF. The CDR3 DNA is TGTGCCAGCAGCTCCCCCCTGGAGGTCTATGGCTACACCTTC.

As to this clone: The junction departs from the called germline gene at one end, perhaps through a read error. The sample has other DNA sequences that encode this CDR3 too. The chain employs TRBV7-7 and TRBJ2-3; TRBD2 matches at 11 bases. This CDR3 region has 15 residues. Germline V CDR1 and CDR2: SSHAT, FNYEAQ (reference sequence). DNA for the CDR3: TGTGCTAGCAGCTTAGCGGGAGGGAGCACAGATACGCAGTATTTT. Its protein is CASSLAGGSTDTQYF.

The chain combines TRBV11-3 with TRBJ2-7; perhaps TRBD2 as D (6 bases). Trimming took off 5 bases at V and 6 bases at J, with 14 bases between the two ends. Germline CDR1 and CDR2: SGHNT and YENEEA. The length of the CDR3 is 13 residues. Written as DNA, the CDR3 is TGTGCCAGCAGCCCCGGGACTTCTTCCGAGCAGTACTTC. This gives the protein CASSPGTSSEQYF. The full variable domain, with the rest looked up from reference TRBV11-3 and TRBJ2-7, is EAGVVQSPRYKIIEKKQPVAFWCNPISGHNTLYWYLQNLGQGPELLIRYENEEAVDDSQLPKDRFSAERLKGVDSTLKIQPAELGDSAVYLCASSPGTSSEQYFGPGTRLTVT.

The chain couples TRBV5-6 to TRBJ2-3, with 9 nucleotides matching TRBD2. Germline V CDR1 and CDR2: SGHDT, YYEEEE. This CDR3 contains 14 residues. Trimming removed 2 bases from V and 5 bases from J; junction bases left unmatched: 3. The DNA for the CDR3 is TGTGCCAGCAGCTTAGCGGGGGGCGGAGATACGCAGTATTTT. Amino acids: CASSLAGGGDTQYF. The whole variable domain, remainder taken from reference TRBV5-6 and TRBJ2-3, is DAGVTQSPTHLIKTRGQQVTLRCSPKSGHDTVSWYQQALGQGPQFIFQYYEEEERQRGNFPDRFSGHQFPNYSSELNVNALLLGDSALYLCASSLAGGGDTQYFGPGTRLTVL.

The chain has TRBV11-2 and TRBJ2-2, with no clear D. Germline CDR1 is SGHAT and CDR2 is FQNNGV. The length of the CDR3 is 11 residues. V lost 8 bases to trimming and J lost 6 bases, with 7 bases between them. The CDR3 coding sequence is TGTGCCAGCTCCGAGGCCGGGGAGCTGTTTTTT. It translates to CASSEAGELFF.

J is TRBJ2-7 and V is TRBV11-2; possible D gene TRBD2, 6 bases. CDR3 size: 12 residues. CDR1 SGHAT and CDR2 FQNNGV come from the germline V gene. The germline V and J ends were trimmed by 3 bases and 7 bases, with 10 bases remaining between them. This CDR3 reads CASSFGGMEQYF. Written as DNA, the CDR3 is TGTGCCAGCAGCTTTGGGGGGATGGAGCAGTACTTC.

The genes are TRBV4-3 and TRBJ2-1; 12 bases agree with TRBD2. The CDR3 loop spans 18 amino acids. Germline trimming cut 2 bases from V and 7 bases from J; bases unmatched to any gene: 12. The V gene's germline CDR1 is LGHNA and CDR2 YSLEER. The CDR3 here is CASSQLATGLAGLNEQFF. The CDR3 DNA is TGCGCCAGCAGCCAATTGGCGACCGGACTAGCGGGGTTAAATGAGCAGTTCTTC.

The chain has TRBV18 and TRBJ2-7; 9 bases are a match to TRBD1. Per the germline V gene, CDR1 is KGHSH and CDR2 is LQKENI. The CDR3 runs 17 residues. The V and J ends lost 0 bases and 10 bases, in that order; junction bases with no gene match: 16. The CDR3: CASSPPGLGQGPSVQYF. CDR3 in DNA: TGTGCCAGCTCACCACCCGGGCTGGGACAGGGCCCCTCTGTACAGTACTTC.

This clone was picked up a small number of times. This chain uses TRBV2 with TRBJ1-2; D is possibly TRBD1 (6 bases). The V gene's germline CDR1 is SNHLY and CDR2 FYNNEI. V gave up 10 bases and J gave up 5 bases, with 17 bases separating them. The CDR3 loop spans 13 amino acids. CDR3 sequence reads: CAIQEGGQYGYTF. CDR3 coding DNA: TGTGCCATACAGGAGGGGGGGCAGTATGGCTACACCTTC. The complete variable domain, with remaining parts taken from reference TRBV2 and TRBJ1-2, reads EPEVTQTPSHQVTQMGQEVILRCVPISNHLYFYWYRQILGQKVEFLVSFYNNEISEKSEIFDDQFSVERPDGSNFTLKIRSTKLEDSAMYFCAIQEGGQYGYTFGSGTRLTVV.

The V gene is TRBV7-9, the J gene TRBJ1-1, with D unresolved. The germline CDR1 and CDR2 sequences are SEHNR and FQNEAQ (reference sequence). Trimming removed 1 base from V and 11 bases from J, with 14 bases in between. There are 13 residues in the CDR3. As DNA, the CDR3 is TGTGCCAGCAGCTTAGGCGCGTCCCACTTCGCTTTCTTT. Its protein product is CASSLGASHFAFF.

V is TRBV7-2 and J is TRBJ1-6; 8 bases map to TRBD1. Germline V gene lookup returns CDR1 SGHTA and CDR2 FQGNSA. This CDR3 region has 14 residues. V shed 6 bases, J shed 7 bases, and the junction held 5 bases outside the gene matches. The CDR3 reads CASRITGGNSPLHF. The CDR3 coding sequence is TGTGCCAGCAGAATTACAGGGGGGAATTCACCCCTCCACTTT.